What follows are 23 T cell receptor beta chains derived from one specimen sequenced in a study of blood T cell repertoires in COVID-19 (TCRdb year 2020). The library was produced with the immunoSEQ multiplex PCR assay. Imported from immuneACCESS, the table was reduced by TCRdb to in-frame sequences with V and J called. These copies leave out some clones; in studies compared against another copy, an unresolved V gene accounts for under half, and the cause of the remainder is not known. Recorded for this sample are approximately 220,000 clones; around 84% of them occurred a single time. Together, the top ten hold around 3% of the sample. Sequencing used peripheral blood. These receptors all come from a man aged 50-59 years who had recovered from COVID-19.

This clone was seen once. V and J are TRBV25-1 and TRBJ1-1; 8 nucleotides agree with TRBD1. This CDR3 has 15 amino acids. V lost 2 bases to trimming and J lost 5 bases; unmatched junction nucleotides: 7. Looked up from germline, CDR1 is MGHDK and CDR2 is SYGVNS. The CDR3 DNA reads TGTGCCAGCAGTGAACACAGGGGGAGGAGGACTGAAGCTTTCTTT. Protein: CASSEHRGRRTEAFF.

This clone has only one observation. This chain links TRBV19 with TRBJ2-1; 9 bases are a match to TRBD1. Germline CDR1 and CDR2: LNHDA and SQIVND (reference sequence). Trimming cost V 5 bases and J 7 bases; bases outside gene matches: 6. The CDR3 runs to 14 residues. The CDR3 here is CASSRDRVQNEQFF. As DNA, the CDR3 is TGTGCCAGTAGTCGGGACAGGGTACAGAATGAGCAGTTCTTC.

The V gene is TRBV10-3, the J gene TRBJ1-5; 7 bases align to TRBD1. CDR3 length: 15 residues. Trimming removed 5 bases from V and 4 bases from J; junction bases left unmatched: 8. Germline V gene sequence: CDR1 ENHRY, CDR2 SYGVKD. CDR3 bases: TGTGCCATCAGTAAGAAATGGGACAGTAATCAGCCCCAGCATTTT. Protein sequence: CAISKKWDSNQPQHF.

The V and J genes are TRBV27 and TRBJ2-7; D not resolved. The CDR3 is 13 residues long. Germline V gene data show CDR1 as MNHEY and CDR2 as SMNVEV (reference sequence). V lost 3 bases to trimming and J lost 0 bases, with 6 bases between them. CDR3 bases: TGTGCCAGCAGTTTTCAGGTCTCCTACGAGCAGTACTTC. This translates into CASSFQVSYEQYF.

V gene TRBV11-2 combines with J gene TRBJ2-1, with 8 bases identical to TRBD2. Germline CDR1 is SGHAT and CDR2 is FQNNGV. CDR3 length equals 20 residues. V was clipped by 0 bases and J by 1 base; unmatched bases: 14. CDR3 nucleotide sequence: TGTGCCAGCAGCTTAGAAAGCACTAGCGGAGGCGTCGGATCCTACAATGAGCAGTTCTTC. Protein sequence: CASSLESTSGGVGSYNEQFF. Complete variable domain (other parts from reference TRBV11-2 and TRBJ2-1): EAGVAQSPRYKIIEKRQSVAFWCNPISGHATLYWYQQILGQGPKLLIQFQNNGVVDDSQLPKDRFSAERLKGVDSTLKIQPAKLEDSAVYLCASSLESTSGGVGSYNEQFFGPGTRLTVL.

This clone was recorded a few times. CDR3 sequence (DNA): TGCGCCAGCAGTCAATTCGGGTCTTGGTACAATGAGCAGTTCTTC. Protein sequence: CASSQFGSWYNEQFF. This chain joins TRBV23-1 and TRBJ2-1; D call uncertain. TRBV23-1 is annotated as an ORF whose role is uncertain. The CDR3 has 15 amino acids. V lost 1 base and J 4 bases, leaving 11 bases between the germline ends.

CDR3 in amino acids: CASSRTGTGTETQYF. CDR3 sequence (DNA): TGTGCCAGCAGCCGGACCGGGACAGGTACCGAGACCCAGTACTTC. This chain connects TRBV6-5 to TRBJ2-5; 8 bases agree with TRBD1. Trimming took 6 bases from V and 5 from J; bases not matched to a gene: 11. The CDR3 length is 15 residues. Germline lookup yields CDR1 MNHEY and CDR2 SVGAGI.

The rearrangement uses TRBV6-5 and TRBJ2-1; perhaps TRBD1 as D (5 bases). V lost 0 bases, J lost 2 bases, and 8 bases lay in between. From germline, CDR1 is MNHEY and CDR2 SVGAGI. CDR3 length: 15 residues. The DNA of the CDR3 is TGTGCCAGCAGTTACTCAGGGGCGACCTACAATGAGCAGTTCTTC. This codes for CASSYSGATYNEQFF.

J is TRBJ2-3 and V is TRBV11-2; 11 bases are shared with TRBD2. J gave up 2 bases and V 2 bases, and 12 bases lay outside the gene matches. The germline V gene has CDR1 SGHAT and CDR2 FQNNGV. CDR3 length: 19 amino acids. CDR3 bases: TGTGCCAGCAGCTTAATTGTTCTAGCGGGAGGCGGTTCCACAGATACGCAGTATTTT. Its protein product is CASSLIVLAGGGSTDTQYF.

This chain links TRBV5-1 with TRBJ2-1, with D maybe TRBD1 (6 bases). CDR3 length equals 15 residues. Germline V gives CDR1 SGHRS, CDR2 YFSETQ. The ends were cut back, 2 bases at V and 4 bases at J, with 13 bases in the middle. The DNA for the CDR3 is TGCGCCAGCAGCTTTTCTGGGGGCCAGTACAATGAGCAGTTCTTC. It translates to CASSFSGGQYNEQFF.

V usage is TRBV5-1 and J usage is TRBJ2-7, with no clear D. V lost 0 bases and J lost 4, with 8 bases in between. The germline V gene has CDR1 SGHRS and CDR2 YFSETQ. The CDR3 totals 13 residues. In DNA, the CDR3 is TGCGCCAGCAGCTTGGCCACTTTGTACGAGCAGTACTTC. Translation gives CASSLATLYEQYF.

The table lists this clone with a count of one. The V call is TRBV3-1 (or the pseudogene TRBV3-2), the J call TRBJ2-3, with 11 bases aligning to TRBD2. The junction had 2 bases not matched to a gene; V was cut back by 1 base and J by 2 bases. The CDR3 length is 16 residues. Germline CDR1 is LGHDT and CDR2 is YNNKEL (reference sequence). This CDR3 is CASSQGTSGPTDTQYF. CDR3 DNA sequence: TGTGCCAGCAGCCAAGGGACTAGCGGGCCCACAGATACGCAGTATTTT.

The chain recombines TRBV3-1 (or the pseudogene TRBV3-2) with TRBJ2-2; 7 bases fit TRBD2. V shed 0 bases, J shed 4 bases, and the junction held 8 bases outside the gene matches. Germline loops: CDR1 LGHDT, CDR2 YNNKEL (reference sequence). The CDR3 consists of 17 residues. The CDR3 DNA sequence: TGTGCCAGCAGCCAAGACGCTAGCGGACTTTTCACCGGGGAGCTGTTTTTT. Translating gives CASSQDASGLFTGELFF.

This chain links TRBV7-9 with TRBJ2-1, with 13 bases lining up with TRBD2. The CDR3 sequence is 18 residues long. Germline V CDR1 and CDR2: SEHNR, FQNEAQ (reference sequence). The ends lost 2 bases at V and 0 bases at J; junction bases unmatched: 4. The CDR3 DNA reads TGTGCCAGCAGCTTAACTCGGACTAGCGGGAGCTCCTACAATGAGCAGTTCTTC. It specifies CASSLTRTSGSSYNEQFF.

The rearrangement joins TRBV9 to TRBJ2-7; D gene ambiguous. The CDR3 consists of 15 residues. V gave up 0 bases and J gave up 0 bases, with 10 bases separating them. The germline V gene encodes CDR1 SGDLS and CDR2 YYNGEE. Here the CDR3 DNA reads TGTGCCAGCAGCGTAGCGGCGGTTAGCTCCTACGAGCAGTACTTC. It specifies CASSVAAVSSYEQYF.

The chain joins TRBV18 to TRBJ2-5; TRBD1 is a possible D gene (6 bases). Germline CDR1 is KGHSH and CDR2 is LQKENI. The CDR3 is 15 residues long. V lost 4 bases and J 1 base, leaving 13 bases between the germline ends. The CDR3 DNA sequence: TGTGCCAGCTCACTTATGACAGGCCTCCAAGAGACCCAGTACTTC. As protein: CASSLMTGLQETQYF. Complete variable domain (other parts from reference TRBV18 and TRBJ2-5): NAGVMQNPRHLVRRRGQEARLRCSPMKGHSHVYWYRQLPEEGLKFMVYLQKENIIDESGMPKERFSAEFPKEGPSILRIQQVVRGDSAAYFCASSLMTGLQETQYFGPGTRLLVL.

J is TRBJ2-7 and V is TRBV18; no clear D. The CDR3 consists of 14 residues. The V gene lost 3 bases and the J gene lost 0 bases, with 9 bases spanning the gap. CDR1 KGHSH and CDR2 LQKENI come from the germline V gene. The CDR3 sequence: CASSPLSVSYEQYF. The CDR3 coding sequence is TGTGCCAGCTCACCCCTCAGTGTCTCCTACGAGCAGTACTTC.

This rearrangement joins TRBV19 to TRBJ1-2, with D perhaps TRBD1 (6 bases). The CDR3 contains 13 residues. Trimming took off 6 bases at V and 4 bases at J, with 12 bases between the two ends. The V gene's germline CDR1 is LNHDA and CDR2 SQIVND (reference sequence). CDR3 region: CASRPGQFYGYTF. CDR3 sequence (DNA): TGTGCCAGTAGACCCGGACAGTTCTATGGCTACACCTTC. Filled out from reference TRBV19 and TRBJ1-2, the complete variable domain reads DGGITQSPKYLFRKEGQNVTLSCEQNLNHDAMYWYRQDPGQGLRLIYYSQIVNDFQKGDIAEGYSVSREKKESFPLTVTSAQKNPTAFYLCASRPGQFYGYTFGSGTRLTVV.

The genes are TRBV11-2 and TRBJ1-6, with TRBD1 matching 7 bases. CDR1 and CDR2 (germline): SGHAT, FQNNGV. This CDR3 has 14 amino acids. The ends lost 6 bases at V and 2 bases at J; junction bases unmatched: 1. Here the CDR3 DNA reads TGTGCCAGCAGAGGGACAGCCTATAATTCACCCCTCCACTTT. As protein: CASRGTAYNSPLHF. Together with reference TRBV11-2 and TRBJ1-6, the CDR3 gives the full variable domain: EAGVAQSPRYKIIEKRQSVAFWCNPISGHATLYWYQQILGQGPKLLIQFQNNGVVDDSQLPKDRFSAERLKGVDSTLKIQPAKLEDSAVYLCASRGTAYNSPLHFGNGTRLTVT.

The chain carries TRBV5-1 and TRBJ2-2; TRBD2 agrees at 11 bases. Germline V gives CDR1 SGHRS, CDR2 YFSETQ. V lost 3 bases and J lost 4; bases outside the gene matches: 5. This CDR3 contains 16 residues. In nucleotides, the CDR3 is TGCGCCAGCAGCTGGGGACTAGCGGAGATCACCGGGGAGCTGTTTTTT. Translated: CASSWGLAEITGELFF.

This chain links TRBV7-9 with TRBJ2-2; 9 bases agree with TRBD2. Looked up from germline, CDR1 is SEHNR and CDR2 is FQNEAQ (reference sequence). J lost 0 bases, V lost 5 bases, and 7 bases had no gene match. The CDR3 has 17 amino acids. In DNA form, the CDR3 reads TGTGCCAGCAGCGGTAGAAGACTAGCGGCGAACACCGGGGAGCTGTTTTTT. It is translated as CASSGRRLAANTGELFF.

The CDR3 DNA is TGTGCCAGCAGTTACCCCCTTAGCACAGATACGCAGTATTTT. Translation: CASSYPLSTDTQYF. The chain recombines TRBV6-5 with TRBJ2-3; D unclear. With 2 bases removed from V and 0 bases from J, the gap between germline ends came to 6 bases. The CDR3 totals 14 residues. Germline CDR1 reads MNHEY; CDR2 reads SVGAGI.

The chain joins TRBV2 to TRBJ2-6; D is possibly TRBD1 (5 bases). This CDR3 contains 16 residues. Germline V gives CDR1 SNHLY, CDR2 FYNNEI. Trimming removed 5 bases from V and 4 bases from J, with 15 bases in between. The CDR3 loop reads CASSTHRITGANVLTF. As DNA, the CDR3 is TGTGCCAGCAGTACGCACAGGATAACCGGGGCCAACGTCCTGACTTTC.